The entry below gives a single T cell receptor (beta chain) sequence along with its context. These data originate in a study of blood T cell repertoires in COVID-19. Background on the study: T cells, B-cell-depleted T cells, or PBMCs supplied cDNA or gDNA.

The CDR3 runs to 15 residues. Per germline, CDR1 MDHEN and CDR2 SYDVKM. V was pared by 6 bases and J by 0 bases, with 14 bases between. Produced via immunoSEQ multiplex PCR; TCRdb's table is partial and in-frame only. The table records about 140,000 clones, roughly three quarters of them present only once. The J gene is TRBJ1-2, the V gene TRBV28; TRBD1 might be the D (6 bases). This sequence was found in a man between 45 and 60 years old with active or convalescent COVID-19. Material: peripheral blood. The CDR3 DNA follows: TGTGCCAGCAGCCTCAGGGGTGGTTCTAACTATGGCTACACCTTC. It yields the protein CASSLRGGSNYGYTF.